The present T cell receptor beta chain was sequenced within a study of CD4 T cells in relation to SARS-CoV-2 and coronaviruses. Cryopreserved PBMCs were CD4-enriched, then split into naive and memory cells. Whole-study findings and limits: Memory recall responses, not primary responses primed in culture, are what the assay detects.

Per germline, CDR1 PRHDT and CDR2 FYEKMQ (reference sequence). The CDR3 has 15 residues. Concerning this clone: Its antigen remains unidentified. The junction does not match germline at one end; this may be a read error.

Sequenced by immunoSEQ multiplex PCR; TCRdb stores in-frame clones only, minus some. The table includes approximately 50,000 clones, 92% detected once. The gene calls are TRBV13 and TRBJ1-1, with TRBD1 identical over 9 bases. The clonotype was recovered from an adult with COVID-19. Sequencing was done on a sample of naive CD4+ T cells from PBMCs. The subset is: naive CD4+ T cells isolated by negative enrichment. The DNA for the CDR3 is TGTGCCAGCAGCTGGGGGGGACAGGGCCTGACTGACGCTTTCTTT. Encoded protein: CASSWGGQGLTDAFF.